This TCR beta chain originates from a study of STAT3 mutations in large granular lymphocyte leukemia. Regarding this clone: Its antigen is still unknown.

The data were produced by immunoSEQ multiplex PCR, yet TCRdb's version contains in-frame clones alone and is incomplete. The sample lists 30,000 to 45,000 clones; around nine tenths were seen once. Broader study findings: Sampling intervals varied between patients and samples. Every T-cell large granular lymphocyte leukemia patient had at least one immunodominant TCR beta clonotype.

Per the germline V gene, CDR1 is MGHRA and CDR2 is YSYEKL. V was shortened by 8 bases and J by 4 bases, with 17 bases between the two germline ends. CDR3 length: 15 residues. The clonotype comes from a human donor with T large granular lymphocyte leukemia. Some clones in this sample may be carry-over from other donors' samples. Input material: PBMCs. This sequence joins TRBV4-1 and TRBJ2-2; a possible D gene is TRBD2 (7 bases). The CDR3 nucleotides read TGCGCCAGCTCCGGGGGGCCGCTGGGCACCGGGGAGCTGTTTTTT. It translates to CASSGGPLGTGELFF.